This T cell receptor (beta chain) was captured in a study of cytomegalovirus exposure and HLA in healthy donors. About the study: T cells numbering around 170 million yielded some 100 million unique TCR beta sequences in an earlier analysis.

This clone was seen more than once but under ten times. What it binds is unknown. 60 Vbeta and 13 Jbeta primers were used in PCR. Measured with immunoSEQ multiplex PCR; TCRdb has only the in-frame clones, and not every one. The sample contains approximately 110,000 clones, roughly 81% of which appear only once. Study results and caveats: CMV antigen specificity was confirmed in vitro for a few CMV-associated chains. Some V segments could not be told apart, so they were left out, TRBV6-2 and TRBV6-3 among them.

In germline, CDR1 is LNHDA, CDR2 SQIVND (reference sequence). This CDR3 region has 15 residues. V gave up 6 bases and J gave up 0 bases, with 12 bases separating them. The sequenced sample consisted of PBMCs. This chain uses TRBV19 with TRBJ2-1; tentative D call: TRBD1 (5 bases). The source of this sequence is a woman aged 25-40 years in good health and CMV-seronegative. CDR3 nucleotides: TGTGCCAGTAGCCTAGGGGCGGACTCCTACAATGAGCAGTTCTTC. It encodes CASSLGADSYNEQFF.